This T cell receptor beta chain was obtained from a study of T cells after yellow fever vaccination. After removal of 3 bases from V and 6 bases from J, the junction contained 7 bases not matched to a gene. The CDR3 length is 15 residues. MiXCR, applied by TCRdb to the 5' RACE reads, yields one record per CDR3 protein. This table has about 32,000 distinct CDR3 sequences, 6.5% to 8% appearing once. Many counts were recorded for this clonotype. The receptor was isolated from a man between 18 and 35 years old who received the YFV17D yellow fever vaccine. Sequencing was performed on PBMCs, either bulk or a sorted T-cell subset (CD4+, CD8+, memory, or dextramer-sorted; not recorded which), taken on the day of the first yellow fever vaccination. This chain joins TRBV12-3 or TRBV12-4 and TRBJ2-3; 9 nucleotides align to TRBD2. Here the CDR3 DNA reads TGTGCCAGCAGTTTGGGCGGGGGGGTTTCGGATACGCAGTATTTT. It codes for CASSLGGGVSDTQYF.